This is a list of T cell receptor beta chains from one sample in a study of shared clonotypes between healthy human individuals. The data were produced by immunoSEQ multiplex PCR, yet TCRdb's version contains in-frame clones alone and is incomplete. The sample shows nearly 1,000,000 clones, over 60% of them seen only once. The sequenced material came from memory CD4+ T cells sorted from blood. The source of these receptors is a young man in good health. Each CDR3 is given with its conserved first and last residue. The order of the fields is V gene, clone size, D gene, J gene, CDR3 DNA, CDR3 protein. The D gene is left open where the match is weak. Not every row has a clone size; where given, it reads once, few, many or a size class.

TRBV6-6,.,TRBD1,TRBJ2-2,TGTGCCAGCAGTTACTCGAGGACAGGGGGCTCCGGGGAGCTGTTTTTT,CASSYSRTGGSGELFF
TRBV14,.,TRBD2,TRBJ2-1,TGTGCCAGCAGCCGCTCCGGGACTAGCGGGAGGAATGAGCAGTTCTTC,CASSRSGTSGRNEQFF
TRBV11-3,once,.,TRBJ2-1,TGTGCCAGCAGCTTAGGATTCGGTGGGGAGCAGTTCTTC,CASSLGFGGEQFF
TRBV28,once,TRBD1,TRBJ2-2,TGTGCCAGCAGGCCAACAGGGGGAAACGGGGAGCTGTTTTTT,CASRPTGGNGELFF
TRBV18,few,TRBD2,TRBJ2-2,TGTGCCAGCTCAAAGACTAGCGGGGGAGCGTCGGTCGACGCCGGGGAGCTGTTTTTT,CASSKTSGGASVDAGELFF
TRBV11-1,.,.,TRBJ2-6,TGTGCCAGCAGCTTCGGAATGAAGTTGGGGGCCAACGTCCTGACTTTC,CASSFGMKLGANVLTF
TRBV30,.,.,TRBJ2-3,TGTGCCTGGAGGACCGCACAGGATTATAGCACAGATACGCAGTATTTT,CAWRTAQDYSTDTQYF
TRBV7-2,.,.,TRBJ1-2,TGTGCCAGCAGCTTAGTGGTGGGCTACGGCTACACCTTC,CASSLVVGYGYTF
TRBV25-1,once,TRBD2,TRBJ2-1,TGTGCCAGCAGTGCAGAGGAGACTAGCAGCCATGAGCAGTTCTTC,CASSAEETSSHEQFF
TRBV4-1,.,.,TRBJ2-7,TGCGCCAGCAGCCAAGGAACTACCGCTAGCTCCTACGAGCAGTACTTC,CASSQGTTASSYEQYF
TRBV25-1,.,TRBD1,TRBJ2-7,TGTGCCAGCAGTGATGCCGGGACAGGTGCCTACGAGCAGTACTTC,CASSDAGTGAYEQYF
TRBV5-4,.,.,TRBJ2-1,TGTGCCAGCAGCCCAGGGGGGGGGAAGAATGAGCAGTTCTTC,CASSPGGGKNEQFF
TRBV7-2,.,.,TRBJ2-2,TGTGCCAGCAGCTTAGCGCGGGGCAGCGGGGAGCTGTTTTTT,CASSLARGSGELFF
TRBV10-3,.,.,TRBJ1-2,TGTGCCATCAGTGATCAGGTTACCCCAGACTATGGCTACACCTTC,CAISDQVTPDYGYTF
TRBV7-2,once,TRBD2,TRBJ2-1,TGTGCCAGCAGCTTAGACGGGACTAGACCCTACAATGAGCAGTTCTTC,CASSLDGTRPYNEQFF
TRBV5-4,.,TRBD2,TRBJ2-3,TGTGCCAGCAGCTTGGCCACGGTAGCGGGGGGCAAAGATACGCAGTATTTT,CASSLATVAGGKDTQYF
TRBV10-3,many,TRBD1,TRBJ1-2,TGTGCCGCTGGACAGGGGGAAAATGGCTACACCTTC,CAAGQGENGYTF
TRBV18,few,.,TRBJ1-2,TGTGCCAGCTCAACCGCCGCCGGGGGTAACTATGGCTACACCTTC,CASSTAAGGNYGYTF
TRBV30,few,.,TRBJ1-1,TGTGCCTGGAGTGTGGGCACTGAAGCTTTCTTT,CAWSVGTEAFF
TRBV5-1,.,TRBD2,TRBJ2-1,TGCGCCAGCAGCTTCGGGGGAGGGACCCACAATGAGCAGTTCTTC,CASSFGGGTHNEQFF
TRBV11-3,.,.,TRBJ2-2,TGTGCCAGCAGCCCGGACCGCCCCACCGGGGAGCTGTTTTTT,CASSPDRPTGELFF
TRBV5-6,.,TRBD2,TRBJ2-5,TGTGCCAGCAGCGCACTAAGCGGGGGGGCACAAGAGACCCAGTACTTC,CASSALSGGAQETQYF
TRBV11-3,.,.,TRBJ2-2,TGTGCCAGCAGCTTAAGTGCGACTACCTCGGGAGACGGGGAGCTGTTTTTT,CASSLSATTSGDGELFF
TRBV7-2,.,.,TRBJ2-7,TGTGCCAGCAGCCCAAGCCCTCTTGCCTACGAGCAGTACTTC,CASSPSPLAYEQYF
TRBV6-1,few,.,TRBJ2-1,TGTGCCAGCACCGAAGCTGGGAGTGCCCTCACAATCTATGAGCAGTTCTTC,CASTEAGSALTIYEQFF
TRBV2,few,.,TRBJ1-5,TGTGCCAGCAGTGTAGCCGCTTCCATTAAGCCCCAGCATTTT,CASSVAASIKPQHF
TRBV2,.,TRBD1,TRBJ1-5,TGTGCCAGCAGAGAGATGACAGGGAGCAATCAGCCCCAGCATTTT,CASREMTGSNQPQHF
TRBV10-1,.,.,TRBJ2-5,TGCGCCAGCAGTGACCAACCCGGGGCCCAGTACTTC,CASSDQPGAQYF
TRBV28,.,.,TRBJ2-2,TGTGCCAGCAGTTGGGCCGGGGAGCCCACCGGGGAGCTGTTTTTT,CASSWAGEPTGELFF
TRBV11-2,.,TRBD2,TRBJ2-3,TGTGCCAGCAGCGTGGGGACTAGCGTCACAGATACGCAGTATTTT,CASSVGTSVTDTQYF
TRBV5-4,few,.,TRBJ1-2,TGTGCCAGCAGCTCCGACAAGTATGGCTACACCTTC,CASSSDKYGYTF
TRBV11-2,.,.,TRBJ1-2,TGTGCCAGCAGCTTCTCGGGGGCGGAGGGCTCCGCCTACACCTTC,CASSFSGAEGSAYTF
TRBV2,.,.,TRBJ2-5,TGTGCCAGCAGGACTAGGGGCGAACGGGAGACCCAGTACTTC,CASRTRGERETQYF